One and the same sample provided the 21 T cell receptor beta chains below, sequenced in a study of T cell changes during pregnancy in multiple sclerosis. Profiled with immunoSEQ multiplex PCR; TCRdb holds only in-frame clones, not every one. This table has about 44,000 clones, approximately 96% appearing once. The sequencing used peripheral blood, collected in the second trimester of pregnancy. Source of these receptors: a female donor with multiple sclerosis, enrolled in a pregnancy study.

The genes are TRBV29-1 and TRBJ1-1; TRBD1 aligns across 7 bases. CDR3 length: 11 amino acids. Per germline, CDR1 SQVTM and CDR2 ANQGSEA. Trimming cost V 6 bases and J 13 bases; bases outside gene matches: 11. DNA of the CDR3: TGCAGCGTCCCTGAGACAGGGATTGGTTTCTTT. As protein: CSVPETGIGFF.

V and J are TRBV27 and TRBJ2-1; TRBD1 matches 10 bases. Germline CDR1 and CDR2: MNHEY and SMNVEV (reference sequence). The CDR3 contains 17 residues. V lost 5 bases, J lost 4 bases, and 11 bases stayed unmatched. The CDR3 coding sequence is TGTGCCAGCAGTCCCCGGACAGGGGGAAGGTTATACAATGAGCAGTTCTTC. Protein product: CASSPRTGGRLYNEQFF.

The chain couples TRBV7-6 to TRBJ2-3, with D perhaps TRBD1 (7 bases). The germline CDR1 and CDR2 sequences are SGHVS and FNYEAQ. This CDR3 has 14 amino acids. Trimming shortened V by 5 bases and J by 5 bases, and 14 bases separated the two germline ends. The CDR3 protein is CASSRRQGGDTQYF. For the CDR3, the DNA is TGTGCCAGCAGCAGACGACAGGGAGGAGATACGCAGTATTTT.

This clone was observed once. The chain is built from TRBV19 and TRBJ1-5, with D perhaps TRBD1 (6 bases). Trimming removed 6 bases at V and 7 bases at J, with 22 bases between. Germline V lookup: CDR1 LNHDA, CDR2 SQIVND (reference sequence). The CDR3 loop spans 16 amino acids. The CDR3 reads CASRSSTGLGWQPQHF. DNA for the CDR3: TGTGCCAGTAGGAGCTCCACAGGGTTGGGGTGGCAGCCCCAGCATTTT.

The rearrangement uses TRBV4-1 and TRBJ1-1; D unclear. The germline V and J ends were trimmed by 1 base and 2 bases, with 5 bases remaining between them. CDR1 MGHRA and CDR2 YSYEKL come from the germline V gene. The CDR3 loop spans 13 amino acids. DNA for the CDR3: TGCGCCAGCAGCCAAGTCTTAAACACTGAAGCTTTCTTT. Protein: CASSQVLNTEAFF.

The chain recombines TRBV7-8 with TRBJ2-7; possible D gene TRBD2, 6 bases. From germline, CDR1 is SGHVS and CDR2 FQNEAQ. The CDR3 is made up of 15 amino acids. The V end was cut by 5 bases, the J end by 5 bases, with 19 bases between. CDR3 DNA: TGTGCCAGCAGCCCTCGGGACTCACGAGGCGACGAGCAGTACTTC. Translated: CASSPRDSRGDEQYF.

J is TRBJ2-7 and V is TRBV9; 7 nucleotides agree with TRBD1. CDR3 length equals 15 residues. The germline V gene encodes CDR1 SGDLS and CDR2 YYNGEE. V shed 2 bases and J 5 bases; nucleotides not matched to a gene: 10. The CDR3 region is CASSVEARGPHEQYF. The CDR3 DNA reads as TGTGCCAGCAGCGTTGAAGCGAGGGGGCCCCACGAGCAGTACTTC.

The rearrangement uses TRBV27 and TRBJ2-2, with D uncertain. The CDR3 spans 15 residues. V was cut by 1 base and J by 2 bases, with 8 bases left in between. Per germline, CDR1 MNHEY and CDR2 SMNVEV (reference sequence). The DNA of the CDR3 is TGTGCCAGCAGTTTATACCAGGTTAACACCGGGGAGCTGTTTTTT. This translates into CASSLYQVNTGELFF.

The chain uses TRBV7-9 and TRBJ2-7; 8 bases fit TRBD2. Germline V gives CDR1 SEHNR, CDR2 FQNEAQ (reference sequence). The CDR3 runs to 15 residues. Trimming removed 6 bases from V and 1 base from J; junction bases left unmatched: 8. CDR3 sequence: CASSSGGGPSYEQYF. DNA for the CDR3: TGTGCCAGCAGTTCCGGGGGGGGGCCTTCCTACGAGCAGTACTTC.

The chain uses TRBV15 and TRBJ1-2; D is unresolved. The germline CDR1 and CDR2 sequences are LNHNV and YYDKDF (reference sequence). The V gene lost 0 bases and the J gene lost 5 bases, with 7 bases spanning the gap. The CDR3 runs 13 residues. CDR3 coding DNA: TGTGCCACCAGCAGAGATCCGGGGTATGGCTACACCTTC. Amino acids: CATSRDPGYGYTF.

The rearrangement links TRBV5-4 to TRBJ1-6; possible D gene TRBD1, 5 bases. V was shortened by 1 base and J by 5 bases, with 7 bases between the two germline ends. CDR1 is SGHNT and CDR2 is YYREEE in the germline V gene (reference sequence). This CDR3 contains 14 residues. The CDR3 bases are TGTGCCAGCAGCTTGACAGGACATAATTCACCCCTCCACTTT. This gives the protein CASSLTGHNSPLHF.

The gene calls are TRBV27 and TRBJ2-5; D is unresolved. From germline, CDR1 is MNHEY and CDR2 SMNVEV (reference sequence). The CDR3 loop spans 13 amino acids. V was trimmed by 3 bases and J by 2 bases, leaving 7 bases between them. CDR3 in DNA: TGTGCCAGCAGTTTTGAGCGACAAGAGACCCAGTACTTC. This translates into CASSFERQETQYF.

The chain recombines TRBV6-6 with TRBJ2-5; D is perhaps TRBD1 (8 bases). The CDR3 is 14 residues long. The germline gives CDR1 MNHNY, CDR2 SVGAGI (reference sequence). V lost 7 bases and J 5 bases, leaving 17 bases between the germline ends. For the CDR3, the DNA is TGTGCCAGCACCCAGGGGGCGGGGGTGGAGACCCAGTACTTC. It specifies CASTQGAGVETQYF.

The chain is built from TRBV6-5 and TRBJ1-4; no definite D call. Looked up from germline, CDR1 is MNHEY and CDR2 is SVGAGI. This CDR3 spans 15 amino acids. Trimming cost V 5 bases and J 0 bases, with 10 bases left between them. This chain's CDR3 is CASSRSGATNEKLFF. The CDR3 DNA sequence: TGTGCCAGCAGTCGTTCCGGTGCAACTAATGAAAAACTGTTTTTT.

CDR3 in amino acids: CSVDHWAGVGYGYTF. For the CDR3, the DNA is TGCAGCGTTGACCACTGGGCAGGGGTAGGCTATGGCTACACCTTC. This chain joins TRBV29-1 and TRBJ1-2; D might be TRBD1 (6 bases). V was trimmed by 3 bases and J by 4 bases, leaving 18 bases between them. CDR3 size: 15 residues. Germline assignment: CDR1 SQVTM and CDR2 ANQGSEA.

This chain connects TRBV5-1 to TRBJ2-3; 8 bases align to TRBD2. With V trimmed by 5 bases and J by 3 bases, 8 bases remained unmatched. The CDR3 runs 15 residues. Germline CDR1 is SGHRS and CDR2 is YFSETQ. CDR3 region: CASRSFGGGTDTQYF. The CDR3 DNA reads TGCGCCAGCAGATCCTTCGGGGGGGGTACAGATACGCAGTATTTT.

The genes are TRBV7-3 and TRBJ2-7; D is perhaps TRBD1 (6 bases). V shed 6 bases and J shed 5 bases, with 11 bases lying between them. The CDR3 has 12 residues. The germline V gene has CDR1 SGHTA and CDR2 FQGTGA. The CDR3 is CASSYTGNEQYF. The CDR3 DNA sequence: TGTGCCAGCAGTTATACAGGGAACGAGCAGTACTTC.

This chain links TRBV16 with TRBJ1-1; 7 bases agree with TRBD1. CDR1 and CDR2 from the germline V gene are KGHSY and FQNENV. V trimming: 3 bases; J trimming: 5 bases; junction bases outside the gene matches: 9. This CDR3 is 15 amino acids long. CDR3 sequence: CASSHAGQRGTEAFF. The CDR3 DNA reads as TGTGCCAGCAGCCATGCGGGACAGCGCGGGACTGAAGCTTTCTTT.

The V call is TRBV19, the J call TRBJ2-7; the D gene is possibly TRBD1 (6 bases). This CDR3 comprises 12 residues. Trimming pared 4 bases from V and 3 bases from J, leaving 7 bases between. Germline V CDR1 and CDR2: LNHDA, SQIVND (reference sequence). CDR3 loop: CASSKQGYEQYF. The CDR3 bases are TGTGCCAGTAGTAAACAGGGCTACGAGCAGTACTTC.

Written as DNA, the CDR3 is TGTGCCAGCAGTGGAATCCAGGGGCCCAATACGAACACTGAAGCTTTCTTT. It encodes CASSGIQGPNTNTEAFF. The V call is TRBV21-1, the J call TRBJ1-1; TRBD1 reflects the table's D call only, with no check against the DNA. TRBV21-1 counts as a pseudogene. This CDR3 has 17 residues.

This chain connects TRBV27 to TRBJ2-1; D uncertain. The germline V and J ends were trimmed by 5 bases and 8 bases, with 16 bases remaining between them. The CDR3 has 14 residues. Germline V gene lookup returns CDR1 MNHEY and CDR2 SMNVEV (reference sequence). This CDR3 reads CASSPPRIGDEQFF. CDR3 nucleotide sequence: TGTGCCAGCAGTCCCCCTAGGATCGGTGATGAGCAGTTCTTC.